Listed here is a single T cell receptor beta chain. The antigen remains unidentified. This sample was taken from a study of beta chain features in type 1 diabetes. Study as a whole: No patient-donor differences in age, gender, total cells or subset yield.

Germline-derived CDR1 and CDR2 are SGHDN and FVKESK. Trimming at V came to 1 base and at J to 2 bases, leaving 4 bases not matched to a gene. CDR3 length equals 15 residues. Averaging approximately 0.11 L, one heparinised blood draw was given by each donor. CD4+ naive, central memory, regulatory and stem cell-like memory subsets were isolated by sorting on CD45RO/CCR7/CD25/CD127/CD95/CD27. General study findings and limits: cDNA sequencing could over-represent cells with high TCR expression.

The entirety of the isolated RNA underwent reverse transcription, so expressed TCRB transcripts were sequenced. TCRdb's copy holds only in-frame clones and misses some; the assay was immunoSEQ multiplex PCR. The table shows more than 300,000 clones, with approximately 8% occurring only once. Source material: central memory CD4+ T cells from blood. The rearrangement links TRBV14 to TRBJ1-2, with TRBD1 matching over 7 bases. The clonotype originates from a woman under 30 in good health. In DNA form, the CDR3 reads TGTGCCAGCAGCCAAGTCGACAGGGAAAACTATGGCTACACCTTC. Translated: CASSQVDRENYGYTF.